This TCR beta chain stems from a study of blood T cell repertoires in COVID-19. Study-wide background: From the United States, Italy and Spain came samples of acute and convalescent COVID-19.

Of note for this clone: The identical CDR3 is also encoded by other nucleotide sequences in the sample.

V gave up 0 bases and J gave up 2 bases, with 5 bases separating them. Per germline, CDR1 SGDLS and CDR2 YYNGEE. This CDR3 region has 14 residues. The data were produced by immunoSEQ multiplex PCR, yet TCRdb's version contains in-frame clones alone and is incomplete. The data hold fewer than 70,000 clones, with 80% to 90% observed a single time. What was sequenced was peripheral blood. V is TRBV9 and J is TRBJ2-2; D not certain. The sequence derives from a human donor in a cohort sampled during active COVID-19. The CDR3 DNA reads TGTGCCAGCAGCGTAGGCGGTAACACCGGGGAGCTGTTTTTT. Amino acids: CASSVGGNTGELFF.